This T cell receptor beta chain originates from a study of T-cell reconstitution after alpha-beta-depleted transplantation in children. The length of the CDR3 is 14 residues. Trimming pared 7 bases from V and 8 bases from J, leaving 20 bases between. In germline, CDR1 is SGHTA, CDR2 FQGNSA. Unique molecular identifiers were built into the TCRbeta library. TCRdb fed the PCR reads into MiXCR, producing one record per CDR3 protein. The sample carries 500,000 to 600,000 distinct CDR3 sequences, 30% to 35% recorded once. The clonotype was recovered from a human donor who donated a stem cell graft to a child with aplastic anemia. V is TRBV7-2 and J is TRBJ1-1; maybe TRBD1 (6 bases). The specimen comprised PBMCs from the stem cell graft donor, sampled from the stem cell graft. The CDR3 coding sequence is TGTGCCAGCACCCCTGACAGGCCGTCTCAAGAAGCTTTCTTT. Translating gives CASTPDRPSQEAFF.